Listed here is a single T cell receptor (beta chain). The assay was immunoSEQ multiplex PCR, and TCRdb's table has in-frame clones only and misses some. The sample includes 70,000 or so clones, roughly 89% of them seen just once. These data come from a study of blood T cell repertoires in COVID-19. The CDR3 covers 14 residues. Germline V CDR1 and CDR2: SNHLY, FYNNEI. J gave up 6 bases and V 9 bases, and 9 bases lay outside the gene matches. This chain connects TRBV2 to TRBJ2-1; TRBD2 agrees at 9 bases. The TCR comes from a man aged 25 to 40 with acute or convalescent COVID-19. Material for sequencing was peripheral blood. This CDR3 is CASVAGELINEQFF. The CDR3, as DNA: TGTGCCAGTGTAGCGGGAGAGCTGATCAATGAGCAGTTCTTC. The variable domain in full, with the rest retrieved from reference TRBV2 and TRBJ2-1, is EPEVTQTPSHQVTQMGQEVILRCVPISNHLYFYWYRQILGQKVEFLVSFYNNEISEKSEIFDDQFSVERPDGSNFTLKIRSTKLEDSAMYFCASVAGELINEQFFGPGTRLTVL.